A selection of T cell receptor beta chains follows, all from one sample in a study of blood T cells in healthy people across ages. From the 5' RACE reads, TCRdb called clonotypes with MiXCR, one entry per CDR3 protein. This table has roughly 700,000 distinct CDR3 sequences, about 30% appearing once. The specimen sequenced was blood. The receptor set was obtained from an elderly woman in good health. The CDR3 runs from the conserved cysteine through the conserved F or W. A D gene is named only where the DNA matches it firmly. Clone size, where shown, is once, few, many, or a class for clones that have expanded.

TRBJ2-4,.,few,TRBV13,CASSLEGGSGNIQYF,TGTGCCAGCAGCTTAGAAGGTGGGAGTGGCAACATTCAGTACTTC
TRBJ2-1,TRBD1,.,TRBV20-1,CSASGGTGHRNEQFF,TGCAGTGCTTCTGGCGGGACAGGGCATCGGAATGAGCAGTTCTTC
TRBJ1-5,.,.,TRBV7-2,CASSLKASNQPQHF,TGTGCCAGCAGCCTGAAGGCTAGCAATCAGCCTCAGCATTTT
TRBJ2-7,TRBD2,.,TRBV5-1,CASSPVAGGSYEQYF,TGCGCCAGCAGCCCCGTTGCGGGAGGCTCCTACGAGCAGTACTTC
TRBJ2-1,TRBD1,.,TRBV28,CASSLYGTAYNEQFF,TGTGCCAGCAGCTTGTACGGGACAGCCTACAATGAGCAGTTCTTC
TRBJ1-3,.,few,TRBV28,CASTPRKGLFGDTIYF,TGTGCCAGCACCCCAAGGAAGGGACTCTTTGGAGACACCATATATTTT
TRBJ1-2,.,few,TRBV5-1,CASSVTGMGYGYTF,TGCGCCAGCAGCGTAACAGGGATGGGCTATGGCTACACCTTC
TRBJ2-7,.,.,TRBV2,CASSAYTGSEQYF,TGTGCCAGCAGTGCGTACACAGGCTCCGAGCAGTACTTC
TRBJ2-5,TRBD2,many,TRBV24-1,CATSEPGTRGETQYF,TGTGCCACCAGTGAACCCGGGACTAGGGGAGAGACCCAGTACTTC
TRBJ2-1,.,.,TRBV7-2,CASSLAAPGALNRQFF,TGTGCCAGCAGCTTAGCGGCCCCGGGGGCCCTAAATAGGCAGTTCTTC
TRBJ1-5,.,many,TRBV27,CASSRNGGAGQPQHF,TGTGCCAGCAGCAGAAACGGAGGGGCAGGCCAGCCCCAGCATTTT
TRBJ1-2,.,once,TRBV6-5,CASSYSERKGYTF,TGTGCCAGCAGTTACTCGGAAAGGAAAGGCTACACCTTC
TRBJ1-2,.,many,TRBV5-1,CASSAYGGLGYTF,TGCGCCAGCAGCGCCTACGGGGGGTTGGGCTACACCTTC
TRBJ1-2,TRBD1,many,TRBV7-2,CASSGDRAFGYTF,TGTGCCAGCTCCGGGGACAGGGCGTTTGGCTACACCTTC
TRBJ2-7,.,many,TRBV7-8,CASSPSGREQYF,TGTGCCAGCAGCCCATCAGGGAGGGAGCAGTACTTC
TRBJ2-3,.,many,TRBV5-1,CASRAVTTDTQYF,TGCGCCAGCAGGGCAGTAACCACAGATACGCAGTATTTT
TRBJ1-5,TRBD1,many,TRBV20-1,CSANGQGDQPQHF,TGCAGTGCTAACGGACAGGGGGATCAGCCCCAGCATTTT
TRBJ1-2,.,many,TRBV20-1,CSAVQGDNYGYTF,TGCAGTGCTGTCCAAGGGGATAACTATGGCTACACCTTC
TRBJ2-5,.,many,TRBV7-3,CASSIPGLQGETQYF,TGTGCCAGCAGCATACCGGGACTCCAAGGGGAGACCCAGTACTTC
TRBJ1-1,.,.,TRBV15,CATSSEKYGTLNTEAFF,TGTGCCACCAGCAGTGAGAAATATGGGACGCTGAACACTGAAGCTTTCTTT
TRBJ1-2,.,.,TRBV7-2,CASSEKVWGYTF,TGTGCCAGCAGCGAAAAGGTGTGGGGCTACACCTTC
TRBJ2-5,.,.,TRBV3-1,CASSGQRQNQETQYF,TGTGCCAGCAGCGGTCAACGGCAGAACCAAGAGACCCAGTACTTC
TRBJ2-6,.,.,TRBV7-8,CASSRKTTGANVLTF,TGTGCCAGCAGCCGGAAGACGACTGGGGCCAACGTCCTGACTTTC
TRBJ2-3,TRBD2,few,TRBV6-1,CTSSGGLAGGKTDTQYF,TGTACCAGCAGTGGAGGACTAGCGGGGGGGAAGACAGATACGCAGTATTTT
TRBJ1-2,TRBD1,few,TRBV7-2,CASSLEADRAYGYTF,TGTGCCAGCAGCTTAGAGGCGGACAGGGCCTATGGCTACACCTTC
TRBJ1-1,TRBD1,.,TRBV4-1,CASRGGQGQEAFF,TGCGCCAGCAGGGGGGGGCAGGGACAGGAAGCTTTCTTT
TRBJ2-7,.,.,TRBV24-1,CATSDSDSYEQYF,TGTGCCACCAGTGATTCGGACAGCTACGAGCAGTACTTC
TRBJ1-5,.,many,TRBV20-1,CSANRVGNQPQHF,TGCAGTGCTAACAGGGTGGGCAATCAGCCCCAGCATTTT
TRBJ1-5,.,.,TRBV7-8,CASSLGPISNQPQHF,TGTGCCAGCAGCTTAGGCCCGATTAGCAATCAGCCCCAGCATTTT
TRBJ2-3,.,many,TRBV27,CASSKPAPGGTDTQYF,TGTGCCAGCAGTAAACCCGCCCCCGGGGGCACAGATACGCAGTATTTT
TRBJ1-3,TRBD1,.,TRBV29-1,CSVDRGNTIYF,TGCAGCGTGGACAGGGGAAACACCATATATTTT
TRBJ2-3,.,many,TRBV15,CATSRVRTAYTDTQYF,TGTGCCACCAGCAGAGTGAGAACGGCCTACACAGATACGCAGTATTTT
TRBJ1-3,.,few,TRBV6-1,CASSEPAGGNTIYF,TGTGCCAGCAGTGAACCGGCAGGGGGAAACACCATATATTTT
TRBJ1-5,TRBD1,many,TRBV6-5,CASRRDREQPQHF,TGTGCCAGCAGGAGGGACAGGGAACAGCCCCAGCATTTT
TRBJ2-3,TRBD1,many,TRBV9,CASSSGDRDPDTQYF,TGTGCCAGCAGCTCAGGGGACAGGGATCCAGATACGCAGTATTTT
TRBJ2-3,TRBD2,many,TRBV5-1,CASSLVVSGGTDTQYF,TGCGCCAGCAGCTTGGTGGTTAGCGGGGGCACAGATACGCAGTATTTT
TRBJ2-6,TRBD2,many,TRBV9,CASSPTSGGYSGANVLTF,TGTGCCAGCAGCCCAACTAGCGGGGGATACTCTGGGGCCAACGTCCTGACTTTC
TRBJ2-1,TRBD1,many,TRBV27,CASRPAMGQRSYNEQFF,TGTGCCAGCAGACCGGCTATGGGACAGCGGTCCTACAATGAGCAGTTCTTC
TRBJ1-3,.,.,TRBV9,CASSVGRRSSGNTIYF,TGTGCCAGCAGCGTCGGACGCAGGTCCTCTGGAAACACCATATATTTT
TRBJ2-5,TRBD2,many,TRBV20-1,CSAFSGGETQYF,TGCAGTGCTTTTTCGGGGGGGGAGACCCAGTACTTC
TRBJ2-7,TRBD1,many,TRBV9,CASGTGTGISSYEQYF,TGTGCCAGCGGGACCGGGACAGGGATTTCCTCCTACGAGCAGTACTTC
TRBJ1-4,.,many,TRBV10-3,CAISEGHSNEKLFF,TGTGCCATCAGTGAGGGGCACTCTAATGAAAAACTGTTTTTT
TRBJ2-3,.,few,TRBV10-2,CASSESGSSADTQYF,TGCGCCAGCAGTGAGTCAGGGTCTAGCGCAGATACGCAGTATTTT
TRBJ2-1,.,.,TRBV15,CATSREGGQSCEQFF,TGTGCCACCAGCAGAGAGGGGGGACAGTCCTGCGAGCAGTTCTTC
TRBJ2-1,TRBD2,many,TRBV7-6,CASSPRGGNSYNEQFF,TGTGCCAGCAGCCCCCGCGGGGGGAACTCCTACAATGAGCAGTTCTTC
TRBJ2-1,TRBD2,many,TRBV20-1,CSAFVLAGEQFF,TGCAGTGCTTTCGTCCTAGCGGGGGAGCAGTTCTTC
TRBJ2-7,TRBD1,many,TRBV5-1,CASTHGDRGRYEQYF,TGCGCCAGCACCCACGGGGACAGGGGGCGCTACGAGCAGTACTTC
TRBJ1-1,.,.,TRBV6-6,CASSTRTVGTEAFF,TGTGCCAGCAGTACCCGGACGGTTGGTACTGAAGCTTTCTTT
TRBJ1-1,.,.,TRBV30,CAWSDRDPEAFF,TGTGCCTGGAGTGACAGGGACCCTGAAGCTTTCTTT
TRBJ2-1,TRBD2,.,TRBV7-2,CASSFSGGQINEQFF,TGTGCCAGCAGCTTTAGCGGGGGGCAAATCAATGAGCAGTTCTTC
TRBJ2-7,TRBD2,many,TRBV11-2,CASSPGRLGEQYF,TGTGCCAGCAGCCCCGGGAGGTTGGGCGAGCAGTACTTC
TRBJ1-1,.,many,TRBV12-3/TRBV12-4,CASSLRSDTEAFF,TGTGCCAGCAGTCTCCGTTCGGACACTGAAGCTTTCTTT
TRBJ2-5,.,few,TRBV9,CAGSVGLETETQYF,TGTGCCGGCAGCGTTGGGTTGGAGACTGAGACCCAGTACTTC